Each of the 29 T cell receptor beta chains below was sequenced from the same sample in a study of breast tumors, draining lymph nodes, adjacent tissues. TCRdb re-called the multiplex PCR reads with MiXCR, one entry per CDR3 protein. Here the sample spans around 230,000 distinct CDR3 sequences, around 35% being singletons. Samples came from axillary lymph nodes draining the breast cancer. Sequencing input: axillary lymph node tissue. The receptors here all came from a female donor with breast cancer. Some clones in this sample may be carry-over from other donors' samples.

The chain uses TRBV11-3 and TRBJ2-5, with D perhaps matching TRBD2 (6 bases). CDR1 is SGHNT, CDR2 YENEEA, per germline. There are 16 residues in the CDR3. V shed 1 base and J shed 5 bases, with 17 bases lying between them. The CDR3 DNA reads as TGTGCCAGCAGCTTAGCGGGGAGCGCGGGGCTGGAGACCCAGTACTTC. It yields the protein CASSLAGSAGLETQYF.

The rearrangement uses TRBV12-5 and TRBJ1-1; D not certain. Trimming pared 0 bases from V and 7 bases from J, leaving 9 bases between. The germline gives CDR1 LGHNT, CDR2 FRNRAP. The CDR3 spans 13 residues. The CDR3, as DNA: TGTGCTAGTGGTTTGGTATGGTCGAGTGAAGCTTTCTTT. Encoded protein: CASGLVWSSEAFF.

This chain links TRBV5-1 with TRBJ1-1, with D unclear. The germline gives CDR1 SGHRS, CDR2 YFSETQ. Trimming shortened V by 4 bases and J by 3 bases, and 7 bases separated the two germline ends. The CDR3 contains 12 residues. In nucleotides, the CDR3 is TGCGCCAGCAGCAACCGGGACACTGAAGCTTTCTTT. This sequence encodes CASSNRDTEAFF.

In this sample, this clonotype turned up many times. The CDR3 nucleotides are TGCAGTGCTCAGGGGGAGTTGGAGACCCAGTACTTC. As protein: CSAQGELETQYF. J is TRBJ2-5 and V is TRBV20-1; TRBD1 matches at 7 bases. Germline lookup yields CDR1 DFQATT and CDR2 SNEGSKA (reference sequence). CDR3 length equals 12 residues. The ends lost 5 bases at V and 5 bases at J; junction bases unmatched: 5.

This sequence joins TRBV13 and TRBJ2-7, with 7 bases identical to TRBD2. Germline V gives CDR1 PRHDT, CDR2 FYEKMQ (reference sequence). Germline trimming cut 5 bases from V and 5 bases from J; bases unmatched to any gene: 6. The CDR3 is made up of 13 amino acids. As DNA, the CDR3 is TGTGCCAGCAGCCTACCGGGAGGCGACGAGCAGTACTTC. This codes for CASSLPGGDEQYF.

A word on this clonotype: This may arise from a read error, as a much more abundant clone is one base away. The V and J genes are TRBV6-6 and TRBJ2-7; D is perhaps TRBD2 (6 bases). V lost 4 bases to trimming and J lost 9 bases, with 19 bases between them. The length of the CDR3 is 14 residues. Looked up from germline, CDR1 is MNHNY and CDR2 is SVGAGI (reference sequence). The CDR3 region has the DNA TGTGCCAGCAGTTTGGGACTCCCCGGGGATGGGCAGTACTTC. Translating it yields CASSLGLPGDGQYF.

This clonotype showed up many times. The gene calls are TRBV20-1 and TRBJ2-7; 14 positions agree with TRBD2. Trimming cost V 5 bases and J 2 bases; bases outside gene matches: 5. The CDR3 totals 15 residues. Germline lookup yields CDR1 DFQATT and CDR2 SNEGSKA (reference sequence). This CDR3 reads CSASGTSGGPYEQYF. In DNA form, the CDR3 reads TGCAGTGCTTCCGGGACTAGCGGGGGTCCCTACGAGCAGTACTTC.

CDR3 protein: CASSPFIDLAIGYF. For the CDR3, the DNA is TGTGCCAGCTCACCGTTTATAGATTTGGCGATCGGGTATTTT. The gene calls are TRBV18 and TRBJ2-3; D remains ambiguous. In germline, CDR1 is KGHSH, CDR2 LQKENI. V was shortened by 3 bases and J by 14 bases, with 21 bases between the two germline ends. This CDR3 is built from 14 residues.

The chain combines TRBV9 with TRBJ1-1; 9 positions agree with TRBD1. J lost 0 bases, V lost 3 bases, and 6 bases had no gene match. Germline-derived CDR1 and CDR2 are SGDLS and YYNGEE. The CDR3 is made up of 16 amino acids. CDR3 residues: CASSELDRGMNTEAFF. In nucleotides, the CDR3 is TGTGCCAGCAGCGAACTTGACAGGGGGATGAACACTGAAGCTTTCTTT.

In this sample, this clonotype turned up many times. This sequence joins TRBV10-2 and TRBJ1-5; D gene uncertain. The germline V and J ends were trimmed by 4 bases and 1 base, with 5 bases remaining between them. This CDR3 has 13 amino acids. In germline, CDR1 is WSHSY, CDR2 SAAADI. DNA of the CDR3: TGCGCCAGCAGTGCGGGGAGCAATCAGCCCCAGCATTTT. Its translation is CASSAGSNQPQHF.

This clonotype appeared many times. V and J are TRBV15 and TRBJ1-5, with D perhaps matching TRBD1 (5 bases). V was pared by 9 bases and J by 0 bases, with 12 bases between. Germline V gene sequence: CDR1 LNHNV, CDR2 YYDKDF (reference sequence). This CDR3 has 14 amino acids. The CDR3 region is CATRGPYSNQPQHF. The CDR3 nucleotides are TGTGCCACGAGGGGACCCTATAGCAATCAGCCCCAGCATTTT.

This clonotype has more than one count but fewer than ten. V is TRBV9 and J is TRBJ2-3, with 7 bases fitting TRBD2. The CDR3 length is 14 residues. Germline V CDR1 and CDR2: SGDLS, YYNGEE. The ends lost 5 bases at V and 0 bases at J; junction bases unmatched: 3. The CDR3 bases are TGTGCCAGCAGGGGGGGGGGGAGCACAGATACGCAGTATTTT. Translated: CASRGGGSTDTQYF.

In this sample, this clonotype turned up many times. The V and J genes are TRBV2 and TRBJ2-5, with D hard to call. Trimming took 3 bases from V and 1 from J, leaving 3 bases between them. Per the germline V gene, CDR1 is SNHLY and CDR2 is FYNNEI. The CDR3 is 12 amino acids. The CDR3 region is CASSDLQETQYF. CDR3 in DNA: TGTGCCAGCAGTGACCTCCAAGAGACCCAGTACTTC.

The CDR3 spells CATGGTGSYEQYF. The DNA of the CDR3 is TGTGCCACCGGGGGGACTGGCTCCTACGAGCAGTACTTC. This sequence joins TRBV19 and TRBJ2-7; 7 nucleotides agree with TRBD2. The CDR3 consists of 13 residues. Losses at the gene ends were 10 bases for V and 0 bases for J; bases not matched to a gene: 6. The germline CDR1 and CDR2 sequences are LNHDA and SQIVND (reference sequence).

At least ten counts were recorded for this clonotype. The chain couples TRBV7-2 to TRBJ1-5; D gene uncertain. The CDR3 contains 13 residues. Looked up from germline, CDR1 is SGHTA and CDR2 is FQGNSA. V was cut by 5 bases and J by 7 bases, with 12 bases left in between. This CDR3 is CASSVTVKQPQHF. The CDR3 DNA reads TGTGCCAGCAGCGTTACAGTTAAGCAGCCCCAGCATTTT.

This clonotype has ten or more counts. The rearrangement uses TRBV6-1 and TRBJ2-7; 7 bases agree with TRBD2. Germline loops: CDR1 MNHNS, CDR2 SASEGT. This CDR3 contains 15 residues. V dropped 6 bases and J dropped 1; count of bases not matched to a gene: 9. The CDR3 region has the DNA TGTGCCAGCAGCTTCCGGCTAGCGGAGTCCTACGAGCAGTACTTC. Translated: CASSFRLAESYEQYF.

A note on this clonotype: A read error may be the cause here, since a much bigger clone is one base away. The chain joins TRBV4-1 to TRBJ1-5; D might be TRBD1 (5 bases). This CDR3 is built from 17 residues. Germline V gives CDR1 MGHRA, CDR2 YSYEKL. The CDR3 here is CASSQDRLDRGNQPRHF. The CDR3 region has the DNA TGCGCCAGCAGCCAAGATAGGTTAGATAGGGGCAATCAGCCCCGGCATTTT.

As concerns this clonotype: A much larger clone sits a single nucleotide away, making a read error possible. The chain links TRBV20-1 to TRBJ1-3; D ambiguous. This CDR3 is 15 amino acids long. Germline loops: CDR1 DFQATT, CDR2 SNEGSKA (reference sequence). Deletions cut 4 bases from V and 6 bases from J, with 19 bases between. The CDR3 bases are TGCAGTGCTACCGCTCCAAAGCCAGGAGCAAACACCATATATTTT. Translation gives CSATAPKPGANTIYF.

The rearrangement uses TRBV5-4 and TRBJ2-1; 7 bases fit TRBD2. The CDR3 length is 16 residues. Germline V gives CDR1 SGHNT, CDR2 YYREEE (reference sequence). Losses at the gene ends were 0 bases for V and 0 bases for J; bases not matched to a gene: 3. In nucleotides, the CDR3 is TGTGCCAGCAGCTTGGTGGGGGGGAGCTCCTACAATGAGCAGTTCTTC. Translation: CASSLVGGSSYNEQFF.

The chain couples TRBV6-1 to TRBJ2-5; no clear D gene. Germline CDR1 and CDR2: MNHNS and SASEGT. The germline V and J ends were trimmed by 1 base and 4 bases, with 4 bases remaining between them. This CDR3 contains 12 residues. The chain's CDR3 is CASSEGRETQYF. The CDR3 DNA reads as TGTGCCAGCAGTGAAGGGAGAGAGACCCAGTACTTC.

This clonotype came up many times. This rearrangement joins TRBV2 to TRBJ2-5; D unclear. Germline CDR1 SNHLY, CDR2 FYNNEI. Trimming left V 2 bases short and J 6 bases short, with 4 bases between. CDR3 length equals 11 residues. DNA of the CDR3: TGTGCCAGCAGTGAAATGCAGACCCAGTACTTC. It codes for CASSEMQTQYF.

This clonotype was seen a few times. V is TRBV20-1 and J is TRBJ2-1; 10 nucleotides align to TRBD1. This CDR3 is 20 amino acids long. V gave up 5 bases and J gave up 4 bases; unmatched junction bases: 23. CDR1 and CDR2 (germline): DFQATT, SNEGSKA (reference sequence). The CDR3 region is CSARIPGTGAERGFYNEQFF. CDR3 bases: TGCAGTGCTCGGATTCCCGGGACAGGGGCCGAGCGGGGCTTTTACAATGAGCAGTTCTTC.

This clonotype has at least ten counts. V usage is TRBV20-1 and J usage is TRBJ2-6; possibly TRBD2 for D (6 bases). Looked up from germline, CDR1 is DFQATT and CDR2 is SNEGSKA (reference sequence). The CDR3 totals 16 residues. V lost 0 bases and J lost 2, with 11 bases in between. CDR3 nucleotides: TGCAGTGCTAGAGATGCGGGGACCCCTGGGGCCAACGTCCTGACTTTC. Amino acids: CSARDAGTPGANVLTF.

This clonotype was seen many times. CDR3 loop: CASSNRGANTGELFF. CDR3 DNA: TGCGCCAGCAGCAATCGGGGGGCGAACACCGGGGAGCTGTTTTTT. This chain links TRBV5-1 with TRBJ2-2, with 7 nucleotides matching TRBD2. Germline CDR1 and CDR2: SGHRS and YFSETQ. V lost 4 bases and J lost 0; bases outside the gene matches: 3. The CDR3 runs 15 residues.

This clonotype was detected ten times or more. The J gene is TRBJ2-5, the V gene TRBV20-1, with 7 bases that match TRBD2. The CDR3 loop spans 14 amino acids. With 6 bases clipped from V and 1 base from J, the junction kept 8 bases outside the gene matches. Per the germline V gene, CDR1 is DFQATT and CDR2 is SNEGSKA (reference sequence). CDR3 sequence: CSAEASGPQETQYF. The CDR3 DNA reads TGCAGTGCCGAAGCTAGCGGCCCCCAAGAGACCCAGTACTTC.

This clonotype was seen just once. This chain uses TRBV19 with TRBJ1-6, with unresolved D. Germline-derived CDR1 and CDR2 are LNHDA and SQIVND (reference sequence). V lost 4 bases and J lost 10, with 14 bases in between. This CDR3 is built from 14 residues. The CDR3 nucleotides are TGTGCCAGTAGTAGCCGGGCGCCTCCATCACCCCTCCACTTT. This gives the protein CASSSRAPPSPLHF. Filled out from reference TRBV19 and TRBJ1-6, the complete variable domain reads DGGITQSPKYLFRKEGQNVTLSCEQNLNHDAMYWYRQDPGQGLRLIYYSQIVNDFQKGDIAEGYSVSREKKESFPLTVTSAQKNPTAFYLCASSSRAPPSPLHFGNGTRLTVT.

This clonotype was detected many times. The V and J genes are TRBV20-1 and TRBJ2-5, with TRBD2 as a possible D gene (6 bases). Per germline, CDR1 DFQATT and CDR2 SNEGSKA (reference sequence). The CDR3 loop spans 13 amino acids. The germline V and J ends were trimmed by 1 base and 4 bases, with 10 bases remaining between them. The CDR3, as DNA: TGCAGTGCTAGAGTACGGCGGGGAGAGACCCAGTACTTC. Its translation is CSARVRRGETQYF.

The DNA for the CDR3 is TGTGCCAGCAGCCCCCAACGGACAGGGGTCACCGGGGAGCTGTTTTTT. Encoded protein: CASSPQRTGVTGELFF. This sequence joins TRBV7-2 and TRBJ2-2; 9 nucleotides agree with TRBD1. V lost 5 bases, J lost 4 bases, and 8 bases stayed unmatched. This CDR3 spans 16 amino acids. CDR1 is SGHTA and CDR2 is FQGNSA in the germline V gene. The whole variable domain, filled in from reference TRBV7-2 and TRBJ2-2, reads GAGVSQSPSNKVTEKGKDVELRCDPISGHTALYWYRQSLGQGLEFLIYFQGNSAPDKSGLPSDRFSAERTGGSVSTLTIQRTQQEDSAVYLCASSPQRTGVTGELFFGEGSRLTVL.

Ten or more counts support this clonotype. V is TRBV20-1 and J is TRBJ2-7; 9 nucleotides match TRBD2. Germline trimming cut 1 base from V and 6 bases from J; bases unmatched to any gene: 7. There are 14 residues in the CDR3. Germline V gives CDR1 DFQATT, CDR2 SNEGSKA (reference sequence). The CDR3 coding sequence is TGCAGTGCTAGAGCTAGCGGGATCTTGCGCGAGCAGTACTTC. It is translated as CSARASGILREQYF.